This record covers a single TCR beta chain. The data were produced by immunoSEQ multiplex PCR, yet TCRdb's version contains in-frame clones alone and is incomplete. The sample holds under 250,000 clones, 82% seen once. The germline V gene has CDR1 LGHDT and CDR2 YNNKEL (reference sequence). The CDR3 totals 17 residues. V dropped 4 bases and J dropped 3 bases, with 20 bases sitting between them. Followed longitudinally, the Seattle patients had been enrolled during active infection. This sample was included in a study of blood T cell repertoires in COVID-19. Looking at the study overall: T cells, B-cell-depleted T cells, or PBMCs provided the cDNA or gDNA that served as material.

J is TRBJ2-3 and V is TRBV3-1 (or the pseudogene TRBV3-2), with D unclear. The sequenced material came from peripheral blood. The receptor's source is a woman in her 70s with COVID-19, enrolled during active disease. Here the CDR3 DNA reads TGTGCCAGCAGCCTCAGATCCCCCAGGTCCGTAACAGATACGCAGTATTTT. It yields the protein CASSLRSPRSVTDTQYF.